These T cell receptor beta chains were read from a single sample in a study of T-cell reconstitution after alpha-beta-depleted transplantation in children. TCRdb reprocessed the PCR reads with MiXCR, giving one entry per CDR3 protein. The profile covers around 700,000 distinct CDR3 sequences, with about an eighth appearing a single time and around 0.76% taken by the ten largest. Sequencing used PBMCs, obtained before TCRalphabeta/CD19-depleted stem cell transplant. Source of these receptors: a girl aged 2 to 9 with congenital amegakaryocytic thrombocytopenia, due to receive a stem cell transplant. Each CDR3 is given with its conserved first and last residue. D genes are given only for firm matches. The size field is filled for only some rows; it gives once, few, many or a size class.

V: TRBV11-2; size: few; D: NA; J: TRBJ2-3; CDR3: CASRALRGSTDTQYF; DNA: TGTGCCAGCAGAGCCTTGCGCGGGAGCACAGATACGCAGTATTTT
V: TRBV6-6; size: NA; D: NA; J: TRBJ1-2; CDR3: CASLLGGDYGYTF; DNA: TGTGCCAGCCTATTGGGCGGGGACTATGGCTACACCTTC
V: TRBV5-1; size: many; D: NA; J: TRBJ2-2; CDR3: CASSYRLSPTGELFF; DNA: TGCGCCAGCAGCTATCGACTAAGCCCTACCGGGGAGCTGTTTTTT
V: TRBV14; size: NA; D: NA; J: TRBJ1-5; CDR3: CASSLSGHQPQHF; DNA: TGTGCCAGCAGCCTTTCTGGACATCAGCCCCAGCATTTT
V: TRBV7-9; size: few; D: NA; J: TRBJ1-1; CDR3: CASSLAVEGIEAFF; DNA: TGTGCCAGCAGCTTAGCTGTCGAGGGGATTGAAGCTTTCTTT
V: TRBV5-5; size: many; D: NA; J: TRBJ2-1; CDR3: CASSSRGGDSYNEQFF; DNA: TGTGCCAGCAGCTCACGAGGGGGGGACTCCTACAATGAGCAGTTCTTC
V: TRBV15; size: many; D: NA; J: TRBJ1-1; CDR3: CATSRDSFGVEAFF; DNA: TGTGCCACCAGCAGAGATTCTTTCGGGGTTGAAGCTTTCTTT
V: TRBV3-1; size: few; D: NA; J: TRBJ2-7; CDR3: CASSLRHGYEQYF; DNA: TGTGCCAGCAGCCTCCGACACGGATACGAGCAGTACTTC
V: TRBV29-1; size: many; D: NA; J: TRBJ2-2; CDR3: CSVEGLGTGELFF; DNA: TGCAGCGTGGAGGGTCTAGGGACCGGGGAGCTGTTTTTT
V: TRBV30; size: few; D: NA; J: TRBJ2-3; CDR3: CAWSRGDTDTQYF; DNA: TGTGCCTGGAGTCGGGGAGACACAGATACGCAGTATTTT
V: TRBV5-1; size: NA; D: NA; J: TRBJ2-1; CDR3: CASSLDPHQDLWNEQFF; DNA: TGCGCCAGCAGCTTGGATCCGCACCAGGATCTTTGGAATGAGCAGTTCTTC
V: TRBV20-1; size: NA; D: TRBD2; J: TRBJ2-3; CDR3: CSAPLAPAWTDTQYF; DNA: TGCAGTGCGCCACTAGCGCCGGCGTGGACAGATACGCAGTATTTT
V: TRBV25-1; size: NA; D: NA; J: TRBJ2-3; CDR3: CASSELGSGASTDTQYF; DNA: TGTGCCAGCAGTGAATTGGGGTCGGGGGCTAGCACAGATACGCAGTATTTT
V: TRBV20-1; size: many; D: TRBD1; J: TRBJ1-4; CDR3: CSADPRGGEKLFF; DNA: TGCAGTGCTGACCCCAGGGGGGGTGAAAAACTGTTTTTT
V: TRBV5-1; size: few; D: NA; J: TRBJ2-3; CDR3: CASSLVADRSSGDTQYF; DNA: TGCGCCAGCAGCTTGGTGGCGGACAGATCCTCGGGGGATACGCAGTATTTT
V: TRBV30; size: NA; D: TRBD2; J: TRBJ2-2; CDR3: CAWSVPGLESGELFF; DNA: TGTGCCTGGAGTGTACCCGGACTAGAGTCCGGGGAGCTGTTTTTT
V: TRBV7-9; size: many; D: TRBD2; J: TRBJ2-1; CDR3: CAQGLAGEDEQFF; DNA: TGTGCCCAAGGGCTAGCGGGAGAGGATGAGCAGTTCTTC
V: TRBV5-1; size: few; D: NA; J: TRBJ2-5; CDR3: CASSSRPRETQYF; DNA: TGCGCCAGCAGCTCTCGCCCCAGGGAGACCCAGTACTTC
V: TRBV7-2; size: NA; D: TRBD2; J: TRBJ2-5; CDR3: CASSSSGASGQETQYF; DNA: TGTGCCAGCAGCAGCAGCGGGGCTTCCGGTCAAGAGACCCAGTACTTC
V: TRBV7-2; size: many; D: TRBD1; J: TRBJ1-5; CDR3: CASSHSGGQPQHF; DNA: TGTGCCAGCAGCCATTCAGGGGGTCAGCCCCAGCATTTT
V: TRBV12-3/TRBV12-4; size: NA; D: NA; J: TRBJ1-2; CDR3: CASSPLTRASGYTF; DNA: TGTGCCAGCAGTCCCCTGACAAGGGCTAGCGGCTACACCTTC
V: TRBV2; size: few; D: NA; J: TRBJ2-7; CDR3: CASWAETYEQYF; DNA: TGTGCCAGCTGGGCAGAAACCTACGAGCAGTACTTC
V: TRBV7-2; size: few; D: TRBD2; J: TRBJ2-1; CDR3: CASSLAVAGGLYEQFF; DNA: TGTGCCAGCAGCTTAGCGGTTGCGGGAGGGTTGTATGAGCAGTTCTTC
V: TRBV20-1; size: many; D: NA; J: TRBJ1-6; CDR3: CSARDRGYNSPLHF; DNA: TGCAGTGCTAGAGACAGGGGATATAATTCACCCCTCCACTTT
V: TRBV20-1; size: many; D: NA; J: TRBJ1-2; CDR3: CSARGFVWDRDYTF; DNA: TGCAGTGCTAGAGGATTCGTTTGGGACCGCGACTACACCTTC
V: TRBV7-6; size: NA; D: NA; J: TRBJ2-2; CDR3: CASSLGSGPGTGKLFF; DNA: TGTGCCAGCAGCTTAGGTAGCGGTCCTGGCACCGGGAAGCTGTTTTTT
V: TRBV2; size: many; D: NA; J: TRBJ2-5; CDR3: CASRDGYQETQYF; DNA: TGTGCCAGCAGGGACGGATACCAAGAGACCCAGTACTTC
V: TRBV29-1; size: NA; D: NA; J: TRBJ2-3; CDR3: CSAYQTDTQYF; DNA: TGCAGCGCCTACCAGACAGATACGCAGTATTTT
V: TRBV27; size: NA; D: NA; J: TRBJ1-6; CDR3: CASRALSSYNSPLHF; DNA: TGTGCCAGCCGCGCTCTTAGCTCCTATAATTCACCCCTCCACTTT
V: TRBV5-1; size: few; D: TRBD1; J: TRBJ2-7; CDR3: CASSRTGHPTSYEQYF; DNA: TGCGCCAGCAGCCGGACAGGGCACCCTACCTCCTACGAGCAGTACTTC
V: TRBV18; size: NA; D: TRBD2; J: TRBJ2-3; CDR3: CASSPRETSQTSTDTQYF; DNA: TGTGCCAGCTCACCACGTGAGACTAGCCAAACGAGCACAGATACGCAGTATTTT
V: TRBV6-1; size: many; D: TRBD1; J: TRBJ1-2; CDR3: CASRQRTGVELYGYTF; DNA: TGTGCCAGCAGACAAAGGACAGGGGTCGAACTCTATGGCTACACCTTC
V: TRBV20-1; size: NA; D: NA; J: TRBJ1-1; CDR3: CSAAKGSTEAFF; DNA: TGCAGTGCAGCTAAGGGGAGCACTGAAGCTTTCTTT
V: TRBV29-1; size: many; D: NA; J: TRBJ1-3; CDR3: CSVAVRDSGNTIYF; DNA: TGCAGCGTTGCGGTCAGGGACTCTGGAAACACCATATATTTT
V: TRBV3-1; size: few; D: TRBD1; J: TRBJ1-3; CDR3: CASSQDTGQSGNTIYF; DNA: TGTGCCAGCAGCCAAGATACGGGACAGTCTGGAAACACCATATATTTT
V: TRBV20-1; size: many; D: TRBD1; J: TRBJ2-7; CDR3: CSALTGAPYEQYF; DNA: TGCAGTGCCCTAACAGGGGCCCCCTACGAGCAGTACTTC
V: TRBV5-4; size: many; D: TRBD1; J: TRBJ2-7; CDR3: CASSETGDRYEQYF; DNA: TGTGCCAGCAGCGAAACAGGGGATCGCTACGAGCAGTACTTC
V: TRBV11-2; size: many; D: TRBD2; J: TRBJ2-4; CDR3: CASSLVLAGVSGAAKNIQYF; DNA: TGTGCCAGCAGCTTAGTACTAGCGGGAGTGAGTGGGGCGGCCAAAAACATTCAGTACTTC
V: TRBV27; size: few; D: TRBD1; J: TRBJ2-4; CDR3: CASRDLQGATDIQYF; DNA: TGTGCCAGCAGGGACTTACAGGGGGCTACGGACATTCAGTACTTC
V: TRBV28; size: few; D: NA; J: TRBJ2-2; CDR3: CASRHVGTGELFF; DNA: TGTGCCAGCAGGCACGTTGGCACCGGGGAGCTGTTTTTT
V: TRBV5-1; size: NA; D: NA; J: TRBJ1-5; CDR3: CASRLAWPGNQPQHF; DNA: TGCGCCAGCAGGCTTGCCTGGCCGGGCAATCAGCCCCAGCATTTT
V: TRBV20-1; size: NA; D: TRBD2; J: TRBJ2-1; CDR3: CCARSVEREGRGIYNEQFF; DNA: TGCTGTGCTAGATCAGTAGAGCGGGAGGGCCGTGGAATCTACAATGAGCAGTTCTTC
V: TRBV12-3/TRBV12-4; size: NA; D: NA; J: TRBJ1-1; CDR3: CASSMDTGSGFF; DNA: TGTGCCAGCAGCATGGATACAGGGAGTGGTTTCTTT
V: TRBV29-1; size: many; D: NA; J: TRBJ2-1; CDR3: CSVAPKLGEQFF; DNA: TGCAGCGTTGCCCCAAAGTTGGGTGAGCAGTTCTTC
V: TRBV28; size: few; D: NA; J: TRBJ2-5; CDR3: CASSFYRTQETQYF; DNA: TGTGCCAGCAGTTTTTATAGAACCCAAGAGACCCAGTACTTC
V: TRBV20-1; size: many; D: NA; J: TRBJ2-3; CDR3: CSATLGGFVFDTQYF; DNA: TGCAGTGCTACACTAGGGGGTTTTGTGTTCGATACGCAGTATTTT
V: TRBV30; size: NA; D: NA; J: TRBJ2-7; CDR3: CAWMRDPQSYEQYF; DNA: TGTGCCTGGATGCGGGACCCCCAGAGCTACGAGCAGTACTTC
V: TRBV5-1; size: NA; D: TRBD2; J: TRBJ2-3; CDR3: CASSLGLAFDTQYF; DNA: TGCGCCAGCAGCTTGGGACTAGCTTTTGATACGCAGTATTTT
V: TRBV29-1; size: NA; D: NA; J: TRBJ1-2; CDR3: CSAYQQGRDGYTF; DNA: TGCAGCGCTTACCAACAGGGAAGGGATGGCTACACCTTC
V: TRBV5-1; size: many; D: NA; J: TRBJ1-2; CDR3: CASSLGGGTDPPVGYTF; DNA: TGCGCCAGCAGCTTGGGGGGAGGCACCGATCCGCCTGTAGGCTACACCTTC
V: TRBV7-9; size: NA; D: NA; J: TRBJ2-1; CDR3: CASSFRSGSDEQFF; DNA: TGTGCCAGCAGCTTTAGGTCTGGGTCGGATGAGCAGTTCTTC
V: TRBV20-1; size: once; D: NA; J: TRBJ1-4; CDR3: CGIREEKLFF; DNA: TGTGGGATTCGCGAAGAAAAACTGTTTTTT
V: TRBV3-1; size: once; D: NA; J: TRBJ2-1; CDR3: CASSPQSRSYNEQFF; DNA: TGTGCCAGCAGCCCCCAATCCCGCTCCTACAATGAGCAGTTCTTC
V: TRBV29-1; size: many; D: NA; J: TRBJ2-1; CDR3: CSGPSNNEQFF; DNA: TGCAGCGGACCCTCCAACAATGAGCAGTTCTTC
V: TRBV20-1; size: many; D: TRBD2; J: TRBJ2-7; CDR3: CSAGSTSLDSYEQYF; DNA: TGCAGTGCTGGATCGACTAGCCTTGACTCCTACGAGCAGTACTTC
V: TRBV9; size: NA; D: TRBD1; J: TRBJ1-3; CDR3: CASSGRTGSGNTIYF; DNA: TGTGCCAGCAGCGGCAGGACAGGCTCTGGAAACACCATATATTTT
V: TRBV11-1; size: once; D: TRBD2; J: TRBJ2-1; CDR3: CASSPRTSGREYNEQFF; DNA: TGTGCCAGCAGTCCGAGGACTAGCGGGAGGGAATACAATGAGCAGTTCTTC